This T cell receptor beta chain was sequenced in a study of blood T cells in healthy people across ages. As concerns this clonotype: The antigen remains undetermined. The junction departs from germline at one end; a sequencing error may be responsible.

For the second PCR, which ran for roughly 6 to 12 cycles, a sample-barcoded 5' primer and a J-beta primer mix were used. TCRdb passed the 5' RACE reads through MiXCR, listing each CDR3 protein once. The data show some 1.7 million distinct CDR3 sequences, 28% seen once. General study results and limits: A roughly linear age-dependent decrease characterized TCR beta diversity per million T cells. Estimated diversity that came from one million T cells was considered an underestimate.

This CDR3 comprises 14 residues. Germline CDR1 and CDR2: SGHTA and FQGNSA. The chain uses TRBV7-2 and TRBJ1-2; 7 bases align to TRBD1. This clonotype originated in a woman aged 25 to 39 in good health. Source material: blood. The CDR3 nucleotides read TGTGCCAGCAGCTTAGAGACAGGGACCTATGACTACACCTTC. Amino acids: CASSLETGTYDYTF.